This TCR beta chain was identified during a study of OX40 agonist ivuxolimab in advanced cancers. Concerning this clone: As yet, its antigen is unknown.

Overall study results and limits: Averaged across samples, CD8+ T cells carried more expanded clones than CD4+ did. It was not determined which antigens were specifically recognized by the peripheral T cells that had undergone clonal expansion. The 0.1-3.0 mg/kg partial responders had among the lowest clonal expansion. Blood T cells, both CD4+ and CD8+, expanded clonally by week 6 at 0.1 to 3.0 mg/kg.

V was clipped by 6 bases and J by 0 bases, with 11 bases between them. CDR3 size: 15 residues. Germline CDR1 reads MNHEY; CDR2 reads SVGAGI. The repertoire was sequenced with immunoSEQ multiplex PCR; TCRdb's copy has only in-frame clones and lacks some. The table lists approximately 100,000 clones, roughly nine tenths of them singletons, with 0.48% in the top ten. The gene calls are TRBV6-5 and TRBJ1-4; no reliable D call. The specimen was CD4+ or CD8+ T cells sorted from blood, collected in a trial of the OX40 agonist ivuxolimab. This TCR was sampled from an adult with an advanced solid tumor such as melanoma, head and neck, liver or kidney cancer. CDR3 nucleotides: TGTGCCAGCAGGGCCCGCGGAGCAACTAATGAAAAACTGTTTTTT. Protein sequence: CASRARGATNEKLFF.